The 17 T cell receptor beta chains below all came from one sample that was sequenced in a study of T cells in Graves' hyperthyroidism and ophthalmopathy (dated by TCRdb to between 2018 and 2021). The library relied on multiplex PCR. Reads for this sample came from an Illumina HiSeq 2000. The TCR beta CDR3 regions were amplified from the RNA transcripts. The TCR CDR3 was subjected to a first round of RT-PCR using the HTBI primer set and the Qiagen OneStep RT-PCR kit. TCRdb itself trimmed the public reads at Q25 with fastp, ran MiXCR and retained productive beta chains. Entries that share a CDR3 protein sequence are merged under the most common genes and DNA. Counted in this sample were some 460,000 distinct CDR3 sequences; approximately 14% of them appeared once. Together, the top ten hold just under 8% of the sample. The sample taken for sequencing was blood. These receptors were collected from a woman under 30 with Graves' hyperthyroidism.

This clonotype was counted only a few times. V gene TRBV6-1 combines with J gene TRBJ1-5; D unresolved. The CDR3 sequence is 15 residues long. The ends were cut back, 6 bases at V and 0 bases at J, with 12 bases in the middle. CDR1 and CDR2 (germline): MNHNS, SASEGT. CDR3: CASRNDGYSNQPQHF. CDR3 bases: TGTGCCAGCAGAAACGACGGTTATAGCAATCAGCCCCAGCATTTT.

This clonotype has a count of ten or more. The chain uses TRBV6-1 and TRBJ1-5; D not resolved. The germline V gene encodes CDR1 MNHNS and CDR2 SASEGT. CDR3 size: 17 residues. Trimming removed 4 bases from V and 0 bases from J, with 16 bases in between. CDR3 amino acids: CASSANTADYSNQPQHF. As DNA, the CDR3 is TGTGCCAGCAGTGCGAATACAGCAGACTATAGCAATCAGCCCCAGCATTTT.

This chain joins TRBV16 and TRBJ2-7; 7 bases match TRBD1. This CDR3 is built from 15 residues. Germline V gene data show CDR1 as KGHSY and CDR2 as FQNENV. With V trimmed by 1 base and J by 4 bases, 7 bases remained unmatched. This CDR3 is CASSQYGPRGYEQYF. CDR3 bases: TGTGCCAGCAGCCAATACGGGCCCAGGGGGTACGAGCAGTACTTC.

This clonotype has ten or more counts. This sequence joins TRBV7-2 and TRBJ1-4; TRBD1 agrees at 7 bases. J was trimmed by 7 bases and V by 7 bases; bases with no gene match: 3. Germline-derived CDR1 and CDR2 are SGHTA and FQGNSA. The CDR3 consists of 12 residues. The CDR3 nucleotides are TGTGCCAGCACCGACAGGGTTGAAAAACTGTTTTTT. Its protein product is CASTDRVEKLFF.

This clonotype occurred many times. The gene calls are TRBV9 and TRBJ1-1, with D unclear. The V gene lost 3 bases and the J gene lost 5 bases, with 14 bases spanning the gap. CDR3 length: 14 amino acids. Germline lookup yields CDR1 SGDLS and CDR2 YYNGEE. CDR3 in amino acids: CASSASGAGTEAFF. The CDR3 bases are TGTGCCAGCAGCGCCTCAGGTGCGGGGACTGAAGCTTTCTTT.

In this sample, this clonotype turned up a few times. This sequence joins TRBV27 and TRBJ1-5, with a possible D match to TRBD1 (5 bases). Germline lookup yields CDR1 MNHEY and CDR2 SMNVEV (reference sequence). CDR3 length: 16 amino acids. V lost 6 bases, J lost 3 bases, and 18 bases lay in between. For the CDR3, the DNA is TGTGCCAGCAGGCCCGCCTCCTCGGACAACAATCAGCCCCAGCATTTT. As protein: CASRPASSDNNQPQHF.

CDR3 amino acids: CATSDHPSLTGETDTQYF. In DNA, the CDR3 is TGTGCCACCAGTGATCATCCGAGTCTTACAGGGGAAACAGATACGCAGTATTTT. This sequence joins TRBV24-1 and TRBJ2-3; TRBD1 agrees at 7 bases. V lost 3 bases to trimming and J lost 3 bases; unmatched junction nucleotides: 14. Germline lookup yields CDR1 KGHDR and CDR2 SFDVKD. The CDR3 runs 18 residues.

This clonotype has a handful of counts. The rearrangement links TRBV14 to TRBJ2-2; a possible D gene is TRBD1 (6 bases). The CDR3 is made up of 15 amino acids. Per the germline V gene, CDR1 is SGHDN and CDR2 is FVKESK. V lost 2 bases to trimming and J lost 4 bases, with 11 bases between them. The CDR3 loop reads CASSQFQDSTGELFF. In DNA, the CDR3 is TGTGCCAGCAGCCAATTCCAGGACAGCACCGGGGAGCTGTTTTTT. Full variable domain (missing parts from reference TRBV14 and TRBJ2-2): EAGVTQFPSHSVIEKGQTVTLRCDPISGHDNLYWYRRVMGKEIKFLLHFVKESKQDESGMPNNRFLAERTGGTYSTLKVQPAELEDSGVYFCASSQFQDSTGELFFGEGSRLTVL.

This chain joins TRBV7-3 and TRBJ2-2; D remains unclear. Trimming removed 5 bases at V and 4 bases at J, with 14 bases between. Germline V lookup: CDR1 SGHTA, CDR2 FQGTGA. The CDR3 extends over 15 amino acids. The CDR3 DNA is TGTGCCAGCAGCCTCCTTGCAGGTCTCACCGGGGAGCTGTTTTTT. Residues: CASSLLAGLTGELFF.

This clonotype was seen a few times. The chain couples TRBV6-1 to TRBJ1-2, with D possibly TRBD1 on 6 matching bases. Trimming removed 8 bases at V and 5 bases at J, with 27 bases between. The CDR3 has 17 residues. Germline lookup yields CDR1 MNHNS and CDR2 SASEGT. This chain's CDR3 is CASPFALQGQGSYGYTF. The DNA of the CDR3 is TGTGCCAGCCCATTTGCCTTACAGGGCCAGGGTTCGTATGGCTACACCTTC.

In its sample, this clonotype was seen once. The V gene is TRBV6-2 or TRBV6-3, the J gene TRBJ1-3; 7 bases match TRBD1. This CDR3 contains 16 residues. Germline CDR1 MNHEY, CDR2 SVGEGT. V trimming: 0 bases; J trimming: 2 bases; junction bases outside the gene matches: 4. In DNA form, the CDR3 reads TGTGCCAGCAGTTACTCACAGGGGTACGCTGGAAACACCATATATTTT. Translated, it gives CASSYSQGYAGNTIYF.

There are many counts of this clonotype. V usage is TRBV4-1 and J usage is TRBJ2-3; TRBD2 aligns across 7 bases. V dropped 1 base and J dropped 1; count of bases not matched to a gene: 11. The CDR3 sequence is 18 residues long. Germline CDR1 is MGHRA and CDR2 is YSYEKL. In DNA, the CDR3 is TGCGCCAGCAGCCAAGCCCCCGGACTAGGTTTGGGCACAGATACGCAGTATTTT. This encodes CASSQAPGLGLGTDTQYF.

The chain recombines TRBV7-9 with TRBJ1-6; D gene uncertain. The V end was cut by 3 bases, the J end by 4 bases, with 7 bases between. This CDR3 contains 14 residues. Germline CDR1 and CDR2: SEHNR and FQNEAQ (reference sequence). The CDR3: CASSFGPYNSPLHF. For the CDR3, the DNA is TGTGCCAGCAGCTTTGGGCCTTATAATTCACCCCTCCACTTT.

This clonotype showed up many times. V gene TRBV2 combines with J gene TRBJ2-3; D possibly corresponds to TRBD2 (6 bases). Germline loops: CDR1 SNHLY, CDR2 FYNNEI. V lost 6 bases and J 2 bases, leaving 15 bases between the germline ends. The CDR3 extends over 15 amino acids. This CDR3 is CASSRRDFHTDTQYF. CDR3 coding DNA: TGTGCCAGCAGCCGTAGGGACTTCCACACAGATACGCAGTATTTT.

This clonotype was counted many times. The chain has TRBV2 and TRBJ1-6; D not certain. Trimming took 0 bases from V and 8 from J, leaving 8 bases between them. The CDR3 covers 14 residues. Germline V CDR1 and CDR2: SNHLY, FYNNEI. Here the CDR3 DNA reads TGTGCCAGCAGTGAAGCGCTCGGGGATTCACCCCTCCACTTT. This translates into CASSEALGDSPLHF.

About this clonotype: This CDR3 fails to terminate in the conserved phenylalanine or tryptophan, so it likely reflects a read error. This sequence joins TRBV2 and TRBJ1-3; weak D call: TRBD1 (5 bases). CDR1 is SNHLY, CDR2 FYNNEI, per germline. The CDR3 covers 16 residues. V was shortened by 8 bases and J by 1 base, with 18 bases between the two germline ends. Written as DNA, the CDR3 is TGTGCCAGCGGACCAGGGTATGCGGAATCTGGAAACACCATATATTTG. Translating gives CASGPGYAESGNTIYL.

This clonotype was picked up many times. This chain links TRBV7-8 with TRBJ2-2; 9 nucleotides agree with TRBD1. The CDR3 sequence is 16 residues long. After removal of 6 bases from V and 4 bases from J, the junction contained 9 bases not matched to a gene. Germline V gene lookup returns CDR1 SGHVS and CDR2 FQNEAQ. The CDR3 region is CASRLTGGAGTGELFF. The CDR3 DNA follows: TGTGCCAGCAGACTTACAGGGGGCGCCGGCACCGGGGAGCTGTTTTTT.